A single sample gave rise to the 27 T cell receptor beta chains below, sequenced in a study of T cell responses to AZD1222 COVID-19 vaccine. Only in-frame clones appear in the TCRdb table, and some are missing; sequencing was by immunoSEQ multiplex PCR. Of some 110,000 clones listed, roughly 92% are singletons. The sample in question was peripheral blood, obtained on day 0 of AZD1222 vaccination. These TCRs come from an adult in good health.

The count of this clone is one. In DNA, the CDR3 is TGTGCCAGCAGTTCTAATCAATGGGGGGGGACCACTGAAGCTTTCTTT. It specifies CASSSNQWGGTTEAFF. This sequence joins TRBV6-6 and TRBJ1-1, with TRBD1 as a possible D gene (5 bases). The CDR3 is 16 residues long. CDR1 and CDR2 from the germline V gene are MNHNY and SVGAGI (reference sequence). Deletions cut 4 bases from V and 4 bases from J, with 19 bases between.

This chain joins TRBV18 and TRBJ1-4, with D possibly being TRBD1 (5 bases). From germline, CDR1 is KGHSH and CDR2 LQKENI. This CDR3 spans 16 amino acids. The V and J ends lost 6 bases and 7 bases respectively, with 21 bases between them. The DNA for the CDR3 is TGTGCCAGCTCGCCTCAAGCCGCCACAGGAGGTGAAAAACTGTTTTTT. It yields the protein CASSPQAATGGEKLFF. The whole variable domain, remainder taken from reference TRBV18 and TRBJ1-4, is NAGVMQNPRHLVRRRGQEARLRCSPMKGHSHVYWYRQLPEEGLKFMVYLQKENIIDESGMPKERFSAEFPKEGPSILRIQQVVRGDSAAYFCASSPQAATGGEKLFFGSGTQLSVL.

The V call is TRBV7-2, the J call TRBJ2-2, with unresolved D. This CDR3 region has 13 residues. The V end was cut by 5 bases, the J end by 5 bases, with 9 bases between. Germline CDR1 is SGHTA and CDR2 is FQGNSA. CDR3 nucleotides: TGTGCCAGCAGCCCGCGAAGGACCGGGGAGCTGTTTTTT. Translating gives CASSPRRTGELFF.

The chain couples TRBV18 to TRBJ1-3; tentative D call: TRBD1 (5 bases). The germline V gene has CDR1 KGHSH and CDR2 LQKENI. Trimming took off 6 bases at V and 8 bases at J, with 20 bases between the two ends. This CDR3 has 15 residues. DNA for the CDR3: TGTGCCAGCTCTCGGGTAGGCGCATCGGGGGACACCATATATTTT. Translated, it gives CASSRVGASGDTIYF.

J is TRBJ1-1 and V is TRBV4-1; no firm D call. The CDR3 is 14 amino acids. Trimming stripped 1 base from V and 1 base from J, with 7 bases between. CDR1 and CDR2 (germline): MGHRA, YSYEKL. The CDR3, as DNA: TGCGCCAGCAGCCAAGCTTACCAGAACACTGAAGCTTTCTTT. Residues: CASSQAYQNTEAFF.

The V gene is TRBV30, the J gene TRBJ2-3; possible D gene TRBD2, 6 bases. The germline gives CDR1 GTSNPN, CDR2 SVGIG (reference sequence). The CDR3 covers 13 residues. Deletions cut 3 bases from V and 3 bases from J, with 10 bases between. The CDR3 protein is CAWSVGGTDTQYF. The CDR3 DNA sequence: TGTGCCTGGAGCGTGGGGGGAACAGATACGCAGTATTTT.

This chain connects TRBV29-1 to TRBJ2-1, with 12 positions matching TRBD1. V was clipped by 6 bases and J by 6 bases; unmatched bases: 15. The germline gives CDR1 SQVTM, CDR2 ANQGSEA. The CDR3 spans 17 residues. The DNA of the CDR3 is TGCAGCGTGGGACAGGGGGCACTGACTAGAGCAACCAATGAGCAGTTCTTC. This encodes CSVGQGALTRATNEQFF.

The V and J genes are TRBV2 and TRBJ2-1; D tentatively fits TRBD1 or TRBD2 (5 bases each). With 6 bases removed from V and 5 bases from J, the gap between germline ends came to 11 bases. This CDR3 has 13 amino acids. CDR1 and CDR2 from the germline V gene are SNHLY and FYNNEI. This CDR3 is CASSLGRDNEQFF. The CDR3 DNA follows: TGTGCCAGCAGCCTGGGACGAGACAATGAGCAGTTCTTC.

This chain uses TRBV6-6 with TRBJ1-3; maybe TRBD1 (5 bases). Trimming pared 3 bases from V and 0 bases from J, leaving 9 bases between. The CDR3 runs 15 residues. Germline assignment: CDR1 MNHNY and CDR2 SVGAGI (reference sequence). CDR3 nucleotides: TGTGCCAGCAGTTATCAGGGCAGCTCTGGAAACACCATATATTTT. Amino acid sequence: CASSYQGSSGNTIYF.

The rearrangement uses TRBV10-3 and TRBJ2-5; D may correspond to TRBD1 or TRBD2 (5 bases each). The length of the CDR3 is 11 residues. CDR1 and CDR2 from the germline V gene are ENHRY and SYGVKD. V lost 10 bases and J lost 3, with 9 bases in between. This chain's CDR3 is CATGAKETQYF. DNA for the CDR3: TGTGCCACCGGGGCAAAAGAGACCCAGTACTTC.

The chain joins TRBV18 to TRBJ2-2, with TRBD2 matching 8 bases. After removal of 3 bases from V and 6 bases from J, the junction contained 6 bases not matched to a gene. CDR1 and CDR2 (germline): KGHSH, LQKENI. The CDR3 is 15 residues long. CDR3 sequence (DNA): TGTGCCAGCTCACCCCGGGAGGGTTCGCCCGGGGAGCTGTTTTTT. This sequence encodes CASSPREGSPGELFF.

This chain's CDR3 is CASSFGMGKDLMHNEQFF. For the CDR3, the DNA is TGTGCCAGCAGCTTTGGGATGGGAAAGGACTTGATGCACAATGAGCAGTTCTTC. The V call is TRBV7-8, the J call TRBJ2-1; D is possibly TRBD2 (5 bases). The ends were cut back, 3 bases at V and 5 bases at J, with 23 bases in the middle. Germline V gene lookup returns CDR1 SGHVS and CDR2 FQNEAQ. The length of the CDR3 is 18 residues. The full variable domain, with the rest looked up from reference TRBV7-8 and TRBJ2-1, is GAGVSQSPRYKVAKRGQDVALRCDPISGHVSLFWYQQALGQGPEFLTYFQNEAQLDKSGLPSDRFFAERPEGSVSTLKIQRTQQEDSAVYLCASSFGMGKDLMHNEQFFGPGTRLTVL.

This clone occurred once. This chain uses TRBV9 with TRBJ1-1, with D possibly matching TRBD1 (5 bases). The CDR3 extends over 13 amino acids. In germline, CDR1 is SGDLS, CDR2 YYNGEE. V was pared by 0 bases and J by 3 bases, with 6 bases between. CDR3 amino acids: CASSVGGDTEAFF. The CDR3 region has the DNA TGTGCCAGCAGCGTAGGAGGGGACACTGAAGCTTTCTTT.

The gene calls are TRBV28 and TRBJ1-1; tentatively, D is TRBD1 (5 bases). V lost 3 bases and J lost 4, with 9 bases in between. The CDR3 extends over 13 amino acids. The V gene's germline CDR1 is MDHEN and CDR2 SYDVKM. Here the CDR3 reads CASSFQGGTEAFF. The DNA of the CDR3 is TGTGCCAGCAGTTTTCAGGGAGGCACTGAAGCTTTCTTT.

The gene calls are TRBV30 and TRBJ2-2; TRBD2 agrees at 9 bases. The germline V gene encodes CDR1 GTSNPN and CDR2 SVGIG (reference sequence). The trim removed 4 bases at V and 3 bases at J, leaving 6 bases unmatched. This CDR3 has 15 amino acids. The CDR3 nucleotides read TGTGCCTGGAACCTAGCGGGGCCATACACCGGGGAGCTGTTTTTT. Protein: CAWNLAGPYTGELFF.

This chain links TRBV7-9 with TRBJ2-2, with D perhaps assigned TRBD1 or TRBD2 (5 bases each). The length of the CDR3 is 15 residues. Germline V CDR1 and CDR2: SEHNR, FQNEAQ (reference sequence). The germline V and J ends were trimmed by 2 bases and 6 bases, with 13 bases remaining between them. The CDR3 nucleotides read TGTGCCAGCAGCTTACTCCCACTGGGGGCCGGGGAGCTGTTTTTT. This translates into CASSLLPLGAGELFF.

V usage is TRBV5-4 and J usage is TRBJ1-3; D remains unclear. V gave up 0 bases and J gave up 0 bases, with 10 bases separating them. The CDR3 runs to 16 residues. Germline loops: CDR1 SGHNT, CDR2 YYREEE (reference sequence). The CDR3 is CASSLAMGHSGNTIYF. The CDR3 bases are TGTGCCAGCAGCTTGGCCATGGGCCACTCTGGAAACACCATATATTTT. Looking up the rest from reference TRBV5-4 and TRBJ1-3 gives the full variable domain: ETGVTQSPTHLIKTRGQQVTLRCSSQSGHNTVSWYQQALGQGPQFIFQYYREEENGRGNFPPRFSGLQFPNYSSELNVNALELDDSALYLCASSLAMGHSGNTIYFGEGSWLTVV.

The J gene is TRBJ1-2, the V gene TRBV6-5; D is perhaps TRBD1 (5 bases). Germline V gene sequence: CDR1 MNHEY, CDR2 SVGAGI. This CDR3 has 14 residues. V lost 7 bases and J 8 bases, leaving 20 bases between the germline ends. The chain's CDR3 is CASTHGGGATGYTF. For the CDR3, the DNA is TGTGCCAGCACCCACGGGGGGGGAGCTACCGGCTACACCTTC.

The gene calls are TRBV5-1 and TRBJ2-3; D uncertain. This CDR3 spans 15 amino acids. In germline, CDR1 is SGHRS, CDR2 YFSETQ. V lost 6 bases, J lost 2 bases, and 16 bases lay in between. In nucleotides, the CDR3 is TGCGCCAGCAACTACTTGGTGCCCTCCACAGATACGCAGTATTTT. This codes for CASNYLVPSTDTQYF. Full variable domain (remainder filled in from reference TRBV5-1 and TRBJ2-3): KAGVTQTPRYLIKTRGQQVTLSCSPISGHRSVSWYQQTPGQGLQFLFEYFSETQRNKGNFPGRFSGRQFSNSRSEMNVSTLELGDSALYLCASNYLVPSTDTQYFGPGTRLTVL.

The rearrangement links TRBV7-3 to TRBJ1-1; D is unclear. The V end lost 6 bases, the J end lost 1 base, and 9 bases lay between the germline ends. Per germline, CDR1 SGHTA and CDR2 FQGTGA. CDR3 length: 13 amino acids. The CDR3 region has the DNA TGTGCCAGCAGGGACGGGAAGAACACTGAAGCTTTCTTT. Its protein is CASRDGKNTEAFF.

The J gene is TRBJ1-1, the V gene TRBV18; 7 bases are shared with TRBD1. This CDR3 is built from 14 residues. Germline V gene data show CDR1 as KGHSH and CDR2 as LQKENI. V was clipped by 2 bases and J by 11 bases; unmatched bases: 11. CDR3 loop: CASSPKRGPEGAFF. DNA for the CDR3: TGTGCCAGCTCACCAAAGAGGGGGCCCGAGGGGGCTTTCTTT. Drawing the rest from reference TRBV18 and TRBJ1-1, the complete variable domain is NAGVMQNPRHLVRRRGQEARLRCSPMKGHSHVYWYRQLPEEGLKFMVYLQKENIIDESGMPKERFSAEFPKEGPSILRIQQVVRGDSAAYFCASSPKRGPEGAFFGQGTRLTVV.

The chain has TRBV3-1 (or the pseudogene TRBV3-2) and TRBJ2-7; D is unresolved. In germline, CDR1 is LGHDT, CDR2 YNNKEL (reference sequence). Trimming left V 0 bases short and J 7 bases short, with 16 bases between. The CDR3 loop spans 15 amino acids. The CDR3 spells CASSQDLTRVGEQYF. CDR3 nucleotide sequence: TGTGCCAGCAGCCAAGATTTGACTCGGGTGGGGGAGCAGTACTTC.

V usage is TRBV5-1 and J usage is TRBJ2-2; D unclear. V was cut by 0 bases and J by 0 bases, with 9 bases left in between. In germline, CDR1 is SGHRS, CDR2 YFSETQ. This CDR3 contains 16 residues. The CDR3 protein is CASSLGLEPNTGELFF. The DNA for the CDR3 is TGCGCCAGCAGCTTGGGCCTTGAACCGAACACCGGGGAGCTGTTTTTT.

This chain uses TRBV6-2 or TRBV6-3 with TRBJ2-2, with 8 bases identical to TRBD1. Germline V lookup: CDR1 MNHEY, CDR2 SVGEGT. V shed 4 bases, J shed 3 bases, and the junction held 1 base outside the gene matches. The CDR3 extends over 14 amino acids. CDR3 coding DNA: TGTGCCAGCAGTTTACAGGGGGACACCGGGGAGCTGTTTTTT. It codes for CASSLQGDTGELFF.

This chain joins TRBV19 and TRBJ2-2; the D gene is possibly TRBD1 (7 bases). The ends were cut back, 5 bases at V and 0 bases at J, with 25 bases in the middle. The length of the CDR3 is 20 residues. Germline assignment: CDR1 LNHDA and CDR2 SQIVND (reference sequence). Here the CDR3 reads CASSSRQGGLAYPNTGELFF. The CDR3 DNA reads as TGTGCCAGTAGTTCCCGACAGGGAGGTTTAGCCTACCCGAACACCGGGGAGCTGTTTTTT.

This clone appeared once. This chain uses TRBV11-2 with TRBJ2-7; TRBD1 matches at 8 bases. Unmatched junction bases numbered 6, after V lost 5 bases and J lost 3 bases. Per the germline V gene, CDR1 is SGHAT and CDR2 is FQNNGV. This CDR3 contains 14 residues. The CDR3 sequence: CASSPPDRVYEQYV. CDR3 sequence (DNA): TGTGCCAGCAGCCCCCCGGACAGGGTCTACGAGCAGTACGTC.

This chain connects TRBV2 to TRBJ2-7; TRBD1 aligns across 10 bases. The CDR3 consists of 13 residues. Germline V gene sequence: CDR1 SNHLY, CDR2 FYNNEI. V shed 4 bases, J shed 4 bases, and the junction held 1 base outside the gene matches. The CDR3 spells CASSVDRGYEQYV. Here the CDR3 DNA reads TGTGCCAGCAGTGTGGACAGGGGGTACGAGCAGTACGTC.